A single sample gave rise to the 11 T cell receptor beta chains below, sequenced in a study of blood T cell repertoires in COVID-19. The repertoire was sequenced with immunoSEQ multiplex PCR; TCRdb's copy has only in-frame clones and lacks some. The table records 250,000 to 300,000 clones, approximately 85% of them present only once. The sequencing sample was made of peripheral blood. These receptor sequences come from a man in his fifties with active or convalescent COVID-19.

This CDR3 is CASSLAGSGVNTEAFF. The CDR3 DNA follows: TGTGCCAGCAGCTTGGCAGGGTCAGGGGTTAACACTGAAGCTTTCTTT. The V call is TRBV5-5, the J call TRBJ1-1; weak D call: TRBD1 (6 bases). Germline V gene data show CDR1 as SGHKS and CDR2 as YYEKEE (reference sequence). This CDR3 has 16 residues. V lost 0 bases, J lost 2 bases, and 14 bases lay in between.

For this clone: This sample includes further DNA sequences coding for the same CDR3. The chain has TRBV5-1 and TRBJ1-3, with D uncertain. There are 15 residues in the CDR3. V was pared by 0 bases and J by 4 bases, with 11 bases between. Germline assignment: CDR1 SGHRS and CDR2 YFSETQ. The CDR3 is CASSLDPGTGNTIYF. The CDR3 region has the DNA TGCGCCAGCAGCTTGGATCCAGGAACGGGAAACACCATATATTTT.

The chain employs TRBV23-1 and TRBJ2-7, with 10 bases aligning to TRBD1. TRBV23-1 is recorded as an ORF, its role being uncertain. The CDR3 is 14 amino acids. The V and J ends lost 9 bases and 5 bases, in that order; junction bases with no gene match: 10. CDR3 bases: TGCGCCAGGTCTACCGGGACAGGGGCAGACGAGCAGTACTTC. The encoded protein is CARSTGTGADEQYF.

Only one count was recorded for this clone. The J gene is TRBJ1-6, the V gene TRBV4-1; no clear D gene. The V gene lost 0 bases and the J gene lost 0 bases, with 9 bases spanning the gap. Germline V gene sequence: CDR1 MGHRA, CDR2 YSYEKL. The CDR3 extends over 17 amino acids. The DNA of the CDR3 is TGCGCCAGCAGCCAAGAAGCTCCGAGCTCCTATAATTCACCCCTCCACTTT. It is translated as CASSQEAPSSYNSPLHF.

The rearrangement links TRBV28 to TRBJ1-6; 8 bases agree with TRBD1. The V gene's germline CDR1 is MDHEN and CDR2 SYDVKM. Trimming removed 4 bases from V and 10 bases from J; junction bases left unmatched: 15. CDR3 length: 17 amino acids. The CDR3 sequence is CASSSTRTGIFISPLHF. The CDR3 nucleotides are TGTGCCAGCAGTTCGACTCGGACAGGGATTTTTATCTCACCCCTCCACTTT.

The table lists this clone with a few counts. The V call is TRBV10-1, the J call TRBJ1-4, with 7 bases identical to TRBD1. Looked up from germline, CDR1 is WNHNN and CDR2 is SYGVQD (reference sequence). V gave up 0 bases and J gave up 11 bases; unmatched junction bases: 6. The CDR3 spans 14 residues. The CDR3 protein is CASSESRQGKKLFF. For the CDR3, the DNA is TGCGCCAGCAGTGAGTCGAGACAGGGCAAGAAACTGTTTTTT.

The sample holds one count of this clone. The chain links TRBV18 to TRBJ2-1; D not resolved. The CDR3 extends over 15 amino acids. The V gene lost 3 bases and the J gene lost 9 bases, with 18 bases spanning the gap. Germline CDR1 KGHSH, CDR2 LQKENI. CDR3 in amino acids: CASSPLTLSLGEQFF. For the CDR3, the DNA is TGTGCCAGCTCACCCCTGACTTTGTCGTTGGGTGAGCAGTTCTTC.

The chain employs TRBV7-8 and TRBJ2-1; D may be TRBD2 (5 bases). Per the germline V gene, CDR1 is SGHVS and CDR2 is FQNEAQ. Trimming took off 1 base at V and 10 bases at J, with 17 bases between the two ends. The CDR3 contains 15 residues. CDR3: CASSLVRFGVREQFF. CDR3 coding DNA: TGTGCCAGCAGCTTAGTACGATTCGGGGTCAGGGAGCAGTTCTTC. Supplemented by reference TRBV7-8 and TRBJ2-1, the full variable domain reads GAGVSQSPRYKVAKRGQDVALRCDPISGHVSLFWYQQALGQGPEFLTYFQNEAQLDKSGLPSDRFFAERPEGSVSTLKIQRTQQEDSAVYLCASSLVRFGVREQFFGPGTRLTVL.

V gene TRBV30 combines with J gene TRBJ1-4, with 10 nucleotides matching TRBD1. V shed 2 bases, J shed 5 bases, and the junction held 2 bases outside the gene matches. Per germline, CDR1 GTSNPN and CDR2 SVGIG (reference sequence). This CDR3 comprises 14 residues. In DNA form, the CDR3 reads TGTGCCTGGAGTATGGGACAGGGGAATGAAAAACTGTTTTTT. Translation: CAWSMGQGNEKLFF.

V usage is TRBV10-1 and J usage is TRBJ1-5, with 8 bases that match TRBD1. Per the germline V gene, CDR1 is WNHNN and CDR2 is SYGVQD (reference sequence). V lost 7 bases and J lost 2; bases outside the gene matches: 7. This CDR3 comprises 15 residues. CDR3 region: CASTDRAVCNQPQHF. CDR3 nucleotides: TGCGCCAGCACGGACAGGGCGGTTTGCAATCAGCCCCAGCATTTT.

The V gene is TRBV2, the J gene TRBJ2-3; TRBD2 matches at 9 bases. CDR1 and CDR2 (germline): SNHLY, FYNNEI. V dropped 6 bases and J dropped 1; count of bases not matched to a gene: 2. The CDR3 consists of 14 residues. For the CDR3, the DNA is TGTGCCAGCAGGGTAGCGGGAGGCACAGATACGCAGTATTTT. This gives the protein CASRVAGGTDTQYF.